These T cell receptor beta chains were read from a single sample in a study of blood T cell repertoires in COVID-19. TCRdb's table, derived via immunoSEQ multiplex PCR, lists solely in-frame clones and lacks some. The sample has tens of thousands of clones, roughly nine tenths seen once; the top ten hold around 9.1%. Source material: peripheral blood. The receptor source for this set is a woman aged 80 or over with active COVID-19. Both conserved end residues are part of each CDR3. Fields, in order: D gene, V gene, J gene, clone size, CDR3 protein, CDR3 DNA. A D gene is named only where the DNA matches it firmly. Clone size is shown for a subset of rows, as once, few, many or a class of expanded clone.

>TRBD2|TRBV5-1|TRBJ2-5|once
CASSLVAGVGEETQYF
TGCGCCAGCAGCTTGGTAGCGGGGGTTGGGGAAGAGACCCAGTACTTC
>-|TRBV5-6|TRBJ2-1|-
CASSWGGSSPRNEQFF
TGTGCCAGCAGCTGGGGCGGTTCCTCTCCTAGGAATGAGCAGTTCTTC
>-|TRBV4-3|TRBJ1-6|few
CASSPQAGAGPLHF
TGCGCCAGCAGCCCCCAAGCGGGGGCAGGACCCCTCCACTTT
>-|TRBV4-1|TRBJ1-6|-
CASSQPGTKNSPLHF
TGCGCCAGCAGCCAGCCCGGGACAAAGAATTCACCCCTCCACTTT
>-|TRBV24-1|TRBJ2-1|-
CATKGVYNEQFF
TGTGCCACTAAAGGGGTTTACAATGAGCAGTTCTTC
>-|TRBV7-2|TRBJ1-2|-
CASSPQTGMVYGYTF
TGTGCCAGCAGCCCCCAGACAGGCATGGTCTATGGCTACACCTTC
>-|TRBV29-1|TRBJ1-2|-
CSVPLGGNYGYTF
TGCAGCGTTCCCCTCGGGGGTAACTATGGCTACACCTTC
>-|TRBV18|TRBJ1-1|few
CASSPPLGGGTEAFF
TGTGCCAGCTCACCACCTCTGGGGGGGGGCACTGAAGCTTTCTTT
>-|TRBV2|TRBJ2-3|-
CASSRPHVSGVSTDTQYF
TGTGCCAGCAGTCGGCCGCACGTTTCGGGGGTTAGCACAGATACGCAGTATTTT
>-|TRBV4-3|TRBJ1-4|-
CASSLRATNEKLFF
TGCGCCAGCAGCCTGAGGGCAACTAATGAAAAACTGTTTTTT
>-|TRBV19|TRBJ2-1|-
CASSISRVGTGEDNEQFF
TGTGCCAGTAGTATTTCTCGAGTTGGAACAGGGGAGGATAATGAGCAGTTCTTC
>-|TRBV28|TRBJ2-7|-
CASSFPWGAGGSEQYF
TGTGCCAGCAGTTTCCCCTGGGGGGCAGGGGGGAGTGAGCAGTACTTC
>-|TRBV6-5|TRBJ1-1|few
CASSYLVPGRSTEAFF
TGTGCCAGCAGTTACTTGGTTCCAGGGCGGAGCACTGAAGCTTTCTTT
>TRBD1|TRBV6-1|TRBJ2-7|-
CASSEGGQGAYEQYF
TGTGCCAGCAGTGAAGGCGGACAGGGAGCCTACGAGCAGTACTTC
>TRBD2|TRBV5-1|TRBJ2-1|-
CASSLGGGAPEQFF
TGCGCCAGCAGCTTGGGCGGGGGGGCCCCTGAGCAGTTCTTC
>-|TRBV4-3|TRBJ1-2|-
CASSQDPQQPLNYGYTF
TGCGCCAGCAGCCAAGATCCTCAACAGCCACTTAACTATGGCTACACCTTC
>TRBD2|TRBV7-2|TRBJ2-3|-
CASSLQSSGGVTDTQYF
TGTGCCAGCAGCTTACAGTCTAGCGGGGGGGTCACAGATACGCAGTATTTT
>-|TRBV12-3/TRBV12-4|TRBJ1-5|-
CASSFGGEQPQHF
TGTGCCAGCAGTTTCGGGGGAGAGCAGCCCCAGCATTTT
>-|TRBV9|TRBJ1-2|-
CASSVAGNYGYTF
TGTGCCAGCAGCGTGGCAGGAAACTATGGCTACACCTTC
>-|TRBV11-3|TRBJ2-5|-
CASSRGSQETQYF
TGTGCCAGCAGCCGGGGGTCACAAGAGACCCAGTACTTC
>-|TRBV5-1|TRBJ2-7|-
CASSLGGRTSSYEQYF
TGCGCCAGCAGCTTGGGGGGCAGGACGAGCTCCTACGAGCAGTACTTC
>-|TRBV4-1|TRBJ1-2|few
CASSYRTANYGYTF
TGCGCCAGCAGCTATCGGACAGCTAACTATGGCTACACCTTC
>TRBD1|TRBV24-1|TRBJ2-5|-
CATSDLPQGARQETQYF
TGTGCCACCAGTGATTTGCCGCAGGGGGCCCGGCAAGAGACCCAGTACTTC
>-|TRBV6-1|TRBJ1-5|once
CASSEDVPGQLQWPQHF
TGTGCCAGCAGTGAAGATGTGCCGGGACAATTGCAATGGCCCCAGCATTTT
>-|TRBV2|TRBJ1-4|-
CASRYGTNEKLFF
TGTGCCAGCAGATACGGAACTAATGAAAAACTGTTTTTT
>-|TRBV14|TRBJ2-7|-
CASSPPGAVHEQYF
TGTGCCAGCAGCCCCCCTGGCGCGGTCCACGAGCAGTACTTC
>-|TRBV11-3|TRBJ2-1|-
CASSPPGASNEQFF
TGTGCCAGCAGTCCTCCGGGAGCTTCCAATGAGCAGTTCTTC
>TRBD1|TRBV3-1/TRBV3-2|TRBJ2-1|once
CASSQGRGLYNEQFF
TGTGCCAGCAGCCAAGGCAGGGGGCTTTACAATGAGCAGTTCTTC
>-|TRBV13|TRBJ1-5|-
CASSSRHRNQPQHF
TGTGCCAGCAGCTCAAGACATCGGAATCAGCCCCAGCATTTT
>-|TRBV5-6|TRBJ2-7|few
CASSLGDEQYF
TGTGCCAGCAGCTTGGGCGACGAGCAGTACTTC
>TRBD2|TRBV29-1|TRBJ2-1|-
CSVWRSSGDYNEQFF
TGCAGCGTTTGGAGGTCTAGCGGGGACTACAATGAGCAGTTCTTC
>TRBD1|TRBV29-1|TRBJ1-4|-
CSGVVLGQANEKLFF
TGCAGCGGTGTAGTACTCGGACAGGCTAATGAAAAACTGTTTTTT
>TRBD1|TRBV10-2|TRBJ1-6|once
CASSRDRGTSPLHF
TGCGCCAGCAGCCGGGACAGGGGTACTTCACCCCTCCACTTT